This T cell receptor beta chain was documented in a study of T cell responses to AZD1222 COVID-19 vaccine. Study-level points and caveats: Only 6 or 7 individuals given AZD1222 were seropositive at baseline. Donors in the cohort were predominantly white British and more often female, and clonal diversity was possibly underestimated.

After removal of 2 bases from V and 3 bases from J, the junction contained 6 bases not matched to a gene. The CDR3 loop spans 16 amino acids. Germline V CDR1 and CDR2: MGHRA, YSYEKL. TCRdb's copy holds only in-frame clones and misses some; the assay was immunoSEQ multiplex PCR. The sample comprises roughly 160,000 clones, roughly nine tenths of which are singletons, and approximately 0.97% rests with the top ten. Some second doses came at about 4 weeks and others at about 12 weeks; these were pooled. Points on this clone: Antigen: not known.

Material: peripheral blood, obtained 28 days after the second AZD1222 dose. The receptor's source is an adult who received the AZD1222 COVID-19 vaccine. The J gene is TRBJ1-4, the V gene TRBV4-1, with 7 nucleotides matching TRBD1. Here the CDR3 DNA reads TGCGCCAGCAGCCAACCAAACAGGGGACCTAATGAAAAACTGTTTTTT. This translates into CASSQPNRGPNEKLFF.